This T cell receptor (beta chain) came from a study of blood T cell repertoires in COVID-19. Study-wide context: From the United States, Italy and Spain came samples of acute and convalescent COVID-19.

Germline lookup yields CDR1 KGHSH and CDR2 LQKENI. The CDR3 totals 15 residues. Trimming took 6 bases from V and 1 from J; bases not matched to a gene: 7. The data were produced by immunoSEQ multiplex PCR, yet TCRdb's version contains in-frame clones alone and is incomplete. The sample yields some 75,000 clones, roughly 90% seen once. Sequencing was performed on peripheral blood. The source is a man in his 70s with active or convalescent COVID-19. The chain carries TRBV18 and TRBJ2-3; 7 nucleotides line up with TRBD2. The CDR3 reads CASSRTRSGTDTQYF. The CDR3 DNA reads TGTGCCAGCTCCCGGACTAGATCAGGCACAGATACGCAGTATTTT. The full variable domain, its missing parts supplied by reference TRBV18 and TRBJ2-3, is NAGVMQNPRHLVRRRGQEARLRCSPMKGHSHVYWYRQLPEEGLKFMVYLQKENIIDESGMPKERFSAEFPKEGPSILRIQQVVRGDSAAYFCASSRTRSGTDTQYFGPGTRLTVL.